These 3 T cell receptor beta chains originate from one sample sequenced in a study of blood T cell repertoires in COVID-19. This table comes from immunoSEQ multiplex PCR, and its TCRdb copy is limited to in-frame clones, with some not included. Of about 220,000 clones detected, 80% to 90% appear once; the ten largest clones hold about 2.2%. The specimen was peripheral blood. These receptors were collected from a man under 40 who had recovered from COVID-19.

CDR3: CASSHPRALSYNEQFF. The CDR3 region has the DNA TGTGCCAGCAGCCATCCGAGGGCTCTCTCCTACAATGAGCAGTTCTTC. The J gene is TRBJ2-1, the V gene TRBV3-1 (or the pseudogene TRBV3-2); the D gene is possibly TRBD2 (5 bases). The germline CDR1 and CDR2 sequences are LGHDT and YNNKEL (reference sequence). Trimming shortened V by 3 bases and J by 0 bases, and 12 bases separated the two germline ends. This CDR3 is 16 amino acids long.

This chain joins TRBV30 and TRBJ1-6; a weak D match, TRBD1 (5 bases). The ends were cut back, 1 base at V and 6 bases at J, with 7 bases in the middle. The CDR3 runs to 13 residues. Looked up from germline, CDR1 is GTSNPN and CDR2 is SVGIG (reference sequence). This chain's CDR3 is CAWSGQINSPLHF. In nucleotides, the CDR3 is TGTGCCTGGAGTGGACAGATTAATTCACCCCTCCACTTT.

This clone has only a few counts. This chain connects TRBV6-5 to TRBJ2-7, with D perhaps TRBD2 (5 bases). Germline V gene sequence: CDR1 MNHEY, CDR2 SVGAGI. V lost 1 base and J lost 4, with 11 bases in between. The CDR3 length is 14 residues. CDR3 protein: CASSYWSGRYEQYF. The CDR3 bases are TGTGCCAGCAGTTACTGGTCGGGGAGATACGAGCAGTACTTC.